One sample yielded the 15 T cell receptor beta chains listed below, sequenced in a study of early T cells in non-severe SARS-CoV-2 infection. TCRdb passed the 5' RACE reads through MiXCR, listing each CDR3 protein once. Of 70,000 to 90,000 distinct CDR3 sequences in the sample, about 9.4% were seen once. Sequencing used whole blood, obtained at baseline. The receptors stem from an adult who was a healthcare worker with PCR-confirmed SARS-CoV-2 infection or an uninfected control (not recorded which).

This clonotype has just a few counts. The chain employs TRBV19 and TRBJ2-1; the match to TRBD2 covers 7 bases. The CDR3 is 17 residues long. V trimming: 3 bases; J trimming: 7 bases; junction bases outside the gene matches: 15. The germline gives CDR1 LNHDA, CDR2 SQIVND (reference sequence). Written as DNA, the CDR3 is TGTGCCAGTAGTATCCGGGTGGCGGGAGCACGAGTAAATGAGCAGTTCTTC. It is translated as CASSIRVAGARVNEQFF.

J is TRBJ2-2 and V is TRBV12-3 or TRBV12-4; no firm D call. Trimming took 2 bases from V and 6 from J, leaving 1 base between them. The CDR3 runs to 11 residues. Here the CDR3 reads CASSLPGELFF. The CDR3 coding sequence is TGTGCCAGCAGTTTACCCGGGGAGCTGTTTTTT.

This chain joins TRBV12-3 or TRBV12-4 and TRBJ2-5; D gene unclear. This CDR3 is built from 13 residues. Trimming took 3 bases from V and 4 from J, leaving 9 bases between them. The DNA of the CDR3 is TGTGCCAGCAGTTTCGTAGACGGAGAGACCCAGTACTTC. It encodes CASSFVDGETQYF.

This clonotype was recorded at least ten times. CDR3 loop: CASSPGLLYNEQFF. CDR3 in DNA: TGTGCCAGCAGCCCTGGACTACTATACAATGAGCAGTTCTTC. The chain is built from TRBV9 and TRBJ2-1; D is possibly TRBD2 (6 bases). Germline CDR1 SGDLS, CDR2 YYNGEE. The CDR3 spans 14 residues. The ends were cut back, 4 bases at V and 4 bases at J, with 12 bases in the middle.

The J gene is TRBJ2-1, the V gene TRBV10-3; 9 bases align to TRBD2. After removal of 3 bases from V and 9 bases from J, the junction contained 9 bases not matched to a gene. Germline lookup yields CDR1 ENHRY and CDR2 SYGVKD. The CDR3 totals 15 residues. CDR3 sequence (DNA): TGTGCCATCAGTGATACTCCTAGCGGGAATTCTGAGCAGTTCTTC. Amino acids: CAISDTPSGNSEQFF.

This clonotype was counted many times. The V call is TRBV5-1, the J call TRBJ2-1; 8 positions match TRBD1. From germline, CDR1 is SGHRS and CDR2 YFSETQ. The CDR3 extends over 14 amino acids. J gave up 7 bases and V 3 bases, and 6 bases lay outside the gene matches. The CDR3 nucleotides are TGCGCCAGCAGCTCCAGGACAGGGAGTAATGAGCAGTTCTTC. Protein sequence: CASSSRTGSNEQFF.

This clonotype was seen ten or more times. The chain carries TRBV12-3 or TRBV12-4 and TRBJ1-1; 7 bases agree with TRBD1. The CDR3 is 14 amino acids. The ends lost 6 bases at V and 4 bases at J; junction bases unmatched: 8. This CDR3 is CASSSTGVGTEAFF. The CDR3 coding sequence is TGTGCCAGCAGCTCAACAGGGGTTGGCACTGAAGCTTTCTTT.

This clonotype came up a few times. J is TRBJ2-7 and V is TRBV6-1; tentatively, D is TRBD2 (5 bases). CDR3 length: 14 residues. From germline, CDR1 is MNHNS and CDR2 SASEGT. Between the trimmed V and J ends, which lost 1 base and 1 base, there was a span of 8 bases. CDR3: CASSEVRGSYEQYF. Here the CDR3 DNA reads TGTGCCAGCAGTGAAGTCAGAGGGTCCTACGAGCAGTACTTC.

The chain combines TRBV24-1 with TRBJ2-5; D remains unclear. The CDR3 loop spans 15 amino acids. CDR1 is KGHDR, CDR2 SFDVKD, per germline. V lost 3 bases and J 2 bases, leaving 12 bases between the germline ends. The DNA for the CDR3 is TGTGCCACCAGTGATCCCCACCCGGCTCAAGAGACCCAGTACTTC. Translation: CATSDPHPAQETQYF.

The CDR3 DNA reads TGCGCCAGCAGTGAGAGAATGGGTCGGGGTTTCCGAGATACGCAGTATTTT. It yields the protein CASSERMGRGFRDTQYF. The chain links TRBV10-1 to TRBJ2-3; tentatively, D is TRBD2 (5 bases). CDR1 is WNHNN, CDR2 SYGVQD, per germline (reference sequence). There are 17 residues in the CDR3. Trimming pared 2 bases from V and 5 bases from J, leaving 20 bases between.

CDR3 protein: CASSRLRGGGELFF. The CDR3 coding sequence is TGTGCCAGCAGCCGGCTCCGGGGTGGCGGGGAGCTGTTTTTT. The chain joins TRBV12-3 or TRBV12-4 to TRBJ2-2; a weak D match, TRBD2 (5 bases). The CDR3 extends over 14 amino acids. The V and J ends lost 6 bases and 7 bases respectively, with 15 bases between them.

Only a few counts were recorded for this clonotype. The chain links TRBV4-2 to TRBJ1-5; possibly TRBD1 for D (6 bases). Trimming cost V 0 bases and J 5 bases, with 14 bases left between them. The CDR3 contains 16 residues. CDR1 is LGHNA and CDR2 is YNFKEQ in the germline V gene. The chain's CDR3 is CASSQDIEGGDQPQHF. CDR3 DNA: TGTGCCAGCAGCCAAGATATCGAAGGGGGGGATCAGCCCCAGCATTTT.

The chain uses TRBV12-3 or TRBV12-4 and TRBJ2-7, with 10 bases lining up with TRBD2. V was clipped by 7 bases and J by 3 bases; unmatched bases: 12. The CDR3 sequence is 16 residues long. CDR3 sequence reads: CASKFGASGSRYEQYF. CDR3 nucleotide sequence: TGTGCCAGCAAGTTTGGGGCTAGCGGGAGCCGCTACGAGCAGTACTTC.

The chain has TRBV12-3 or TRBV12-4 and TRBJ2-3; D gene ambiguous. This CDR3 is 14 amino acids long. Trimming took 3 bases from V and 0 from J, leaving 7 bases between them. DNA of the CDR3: TGTGCCAGCAGTTTGGTAGCTAGCACAGATACGCAGTATTTT. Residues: CASSLVASTDTQYF.

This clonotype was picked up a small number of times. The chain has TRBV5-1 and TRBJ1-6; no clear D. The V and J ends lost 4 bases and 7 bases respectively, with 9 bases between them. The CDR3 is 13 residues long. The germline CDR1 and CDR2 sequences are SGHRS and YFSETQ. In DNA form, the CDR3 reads TGCGCCAGCAGCACTACGGGAAATTCACCCCTCCACTTT. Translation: CASSTTGNSPLHF.